A single T cell receptor beta chain is shown here with its context. This sample was included in a study of blood T cell repertoires in COVID-19. The CDR3 length is 14 residues. The V gene end was trimmed by 8 bases and the J gene end by 5 bases; junction bases not matched to a gene: 8. Germline assignment: CDR1 MNHEY and CDR2 SMNVEV (reference sequence). Participant-given clinical history determined each cohort assignment. In the 2 weeks before study entry, exposed participants met a COVID-19 case, which was PCR-confirmed or clinician-diagnosed. Repertoires were generated with immunoSEQ multiplex PCR, while TCRdb's copy carries only in-frame clones and drops some. In the table there are about 140,000 clones, 75% to 90% of which are singletons.

Sequencing was carried out using PBMCs or T cells enriched from blood (not recorded which). This TCR derives from a man between 70 and 80 years old who had been exposed to COVID-19. The V gene is TRBV27, the J gene TRBJ2-1, with 8 bases that match TRBD1. CDR3 in amino acids: CASSKDRGHNEQFF. Written as DNA, the CDR3 is TGTGCCAGCTCCAAAGACAGGGGCCACAATGAGCAGTTCTTC.